This entry lists 2 T cell receptor beta chains sequenced from one sample in a study. In TCRdb, the 5' RACE reads were re-called with MiXCR into one record per CDR3 protein. There are 35,000 to 50,000 distinct CDR3 sequences in the sample; about 30% occur only once, and approximately 4% lies in the top ten. The specimen was tumor-infiltrating memory CD4+ T cells sorted from the breast tumor. The subset denotes: memory CD4+ T cells, CD4+CD45RO+CD25-. The receptors were gathered from a female donor with breast cancer.

This clonotype was recorded at least ten times. The genes are TRBV24-1 and TRBJ2-3; D is uncertain. The CDR3 length is 16 residues. Trimming stripped 12 bases from V and 3 bases from J, with 24 bases between. Germline V gene data show CDR1 as KGHDR and CDR2 as SFDVKD. CDR3 amino acids: CASLRGESTTTDTQYF. For the CDR3, the DNA is TGTGCCTCTCTGCGTGGCGAATCTACTACGACAGATACGCAGTATTTT.

The sample holds many counts of this clonotype. This chain links TRBV20-1 with TRBJ1-5; D remains unclear. Germline CDR1 and CDR2: DFQATT and SNEGSKA (reference sequence). V gave up 0 bases and J gave up 3 bases, with 9 bases separating them. The CDR3 covers 14 residues. In DNA form, the CDR3 reads TGCAGTGCTAGAGAACTAACCGACAATCAGCCCCAGCATTTT. Translating it yields CSARELTDNQPQHF.